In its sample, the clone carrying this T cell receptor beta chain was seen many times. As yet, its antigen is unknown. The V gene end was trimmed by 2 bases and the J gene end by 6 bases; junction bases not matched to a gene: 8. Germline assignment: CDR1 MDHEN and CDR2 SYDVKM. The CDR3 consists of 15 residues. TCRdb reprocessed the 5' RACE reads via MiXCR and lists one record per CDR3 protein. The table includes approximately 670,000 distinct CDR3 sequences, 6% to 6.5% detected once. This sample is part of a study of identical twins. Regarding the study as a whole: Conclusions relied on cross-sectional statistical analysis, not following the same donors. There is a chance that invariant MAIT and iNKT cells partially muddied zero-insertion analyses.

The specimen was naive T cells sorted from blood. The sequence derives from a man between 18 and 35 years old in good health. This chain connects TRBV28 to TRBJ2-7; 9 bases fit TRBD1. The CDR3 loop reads CASSLGQGKGREQYF. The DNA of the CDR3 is TGTGCCAGCAGTTTAGGACAGGGGAAGGGCCGCGAGCAGTACTTC.